The clone carrying this T cell receptor beta chain was counted a few times. Its antigen remains unknown. The CDR3 covers 14 residues. V lost 3 bases to trimming and J lost 8 bases; unmatched junction nucleotides: 8. The V gene's germline CDR1 is SEHNR and CDR2 FQNEAQ (reference sequence). Of the isolated RNA, all was reverse transcribed, and so the sequenced material was expressed TCRB transcripts. Measured with immunoSEQ multiplex PCR; TCRdb has only the in-frame clones, and not every one. The data show about 190,000 clones, with less than 10% seen just once and under 0.6% held by the top ten. This record comes from a study of beta chain features in type 1 diabetes. Study-level findings and limits: Shortening that was moderate but significant affected the TCRB CDR3s of Type 1 diabetes patients in all four CD4+ subsets.

Heparinised blood was drawn once per donor, averaging about 116 mL. Sorting produced populations that all topped 95% purity. Material: central memory CD4+ T cells from blood. The receptor's source is a man younger than 35 with type 1 diabetes. The chain uses TRBV7-9 and TRBJ2-5; 8 bases are a match to TRBD2. The CDR3 reads CASSLAGGTRTQYF. The CDR3 DNA reads TGTGCCAGCAGCTTGGCGGGGGGAACCCGAACCCAGTACTTC.